This T cell receptor (beta chain) comes out of a study of cytomegalovirus exposure and HLA in healthy donors (dated by TCRdb to the late 2010s). Describing the broader study: A later analysis indicated that the 95 to 150 validation repertoires were generated on the platform also employed for the roughly 650 repertoires of the first cohort. The study aimed to test whether signatures of past pathogen exposure could be identified by cataloging public T cell receptors. The study combined high-throughput TCR immunosequencing, statistical association of individual TCRs with disease status, and machine learning to predict cytomegalovirus infection status. In addition to the first cohort of 650 to 800 subjects, a separate validation cohort of 120 different subjects was used. The paper as a whole reports these results and caveats: A few of the identified cytomegalovirus-associated TCR beta chains were confirmed in vitro to be specific for cytomegalovirus antigens. The study listed 150 to 200 TCR beta chains as associated with cytomegalovirus. The validation cohort had no HLA typing available for a later analysis, so co-occurrence within that cohort was assessed over all 130 or so repertoires. Of the cluster scores, approximately 95% were above 0 in a later analysis, which found that TCRs clustered in the first cohort also tended to co-occur in the 95 to 150 validation repertoires. The classifier was reported to diagnose cytomegalovirus status with high specificity and sensitivity in both the original and validation cohorts. Most TCR sequences were observed very rarely across donors, whereas some public TCRs were present in many individuals. The authors suggested that the approach could potentially be generalized to other disease states and immunological phenotypes.

Reading from cysteine to phenylalanine, the CDR3 counts 15 amino acids. Left in the record is the CDR3 DNA by itself, 45 bases read in frame from the first base. Trimming costs V 0 bases and J 6 bases, and their ends lie 16 bases apart. Per the germline V gene (reference sequence), SGHNT is the CDR1 and YYREEE is the CDR2. Donors formed part of the validation cohort, which comprised 120 subjects and was distinct from the first cohort of roughly 600 subjects. Library creation used the immunoSEQ multiplex PCR assay. As for the original processing: A statistical classification framework was built for diagnosing cytomegalovirus status from the catalog of TCR beta chain sequences. TCRdb limited this immuneACCESS table to in-frame rearrangements with V and J called. A share of clones is missing; checked studies link under half to unresolved V genes, and the rest is unexplained. That table is the source of V, J and clone size, and D and trimming were worked out from the DNA. The sample includes fewer than 150,000 clones, with roughly 88% observed a single time. The ten largest clonotypes hold 7.9% of the sample.

On this clone itself: Its antigen is still unknown. No much larger clone exists at a distance of one base, and base qualities are not known.

Input material: PBMCs. This clonotype was sampled from a woman between 18 and 29 years old in good health and CMV-seropositive. The sequence is built from TRBV5-4 and TRBJ2-7, with the D gene not clear enough to name. The nucleotide sequence is TGTGCCAGCAGCTTGGGGCCCAATCCCATAGCCGAGCAGTACTTC. This gives the protein CASSLGPNPIAEQYF.